This TCR beta chain was recorded in a study of cytomegalovirus exposure and HLA in healthy donors (dated by TCRdb to about 2017). In the study overall: According to a later analysis, one platform produced both the roughly 120 validation repertoires and the 620 or so repertoires of the first cohort. To predict cytomegalovirus infection status, the study brought together high-throughput TCR immunosequencing, statistical association of individual TCRs with disease status, and machine learning. The study was designed to test whether signatures of past pathogen exposure could be identified by cataloging public T cell receptors. A separate validation cohort of more than 100 different subjects was used in addition to the roughly 670-subject first cohort.

Overall results and qualifications from the work: A few of the identified cytomegalovirus-associated TCR beta chains were confirmed in vitro to be specific for cytomegalovirus antigens. In the study, roughly 160 TCR beta chains were listed as associated with cytomegalovirus. While some public TCRs were present in many individuals, most TCR sequences turned up only very rarely across donors. According to the authors, the approach could potentially be generalized to other disease states and immunological phenotypes. In a later analysis, TCRs clustered in the first cohort were found to also tend to co-occur in the 130 or so validation repertoires, with about 93% of cluster scores above 0. The validation cohort had no HLA typing available for a later analysis, so co-occurrence within that cohort was assessed over all 110 or so repertoires. The classifier was reported to diagnose cytomegalovirus status with high specificity and sensitivity in both the original cohort and the validation cohort.

The CDR3 covers 13 residues, taking in both the cysteine and the phenylalanine. This entry keeps only the CDR3 DNA: 39 bases, framed from base 1. V was cut back by 4 bases and J by 2 bases, leaving a gap of 8 bases between them. The CDR1 and CDR2 encoded by the germline V gene (reference sequence) are SSHAT and FNYEAQ. The method behind the library was the immunoSEQ multiplex PCR assay. The authors processed their data as follows. To diagnose cytomegalovirus status from the catalog of TCR beta chain sequences, a statistical classification framework was built. The clones in this table, taken by TCRdb from immuneACCESS, are in-frame only. Not every clone is retained; where verified, under half of the shortfall comes from an unresolved V gene, and the cause of the rest is unknown. V, J and clone size are those of that table, while D and trimming were read from the DNA. This sample has about 140,000 clones in its table, and 84% of those were observed once. Jointly, the top ten make up around 1.4% of the sample.

The donors belonged to the validation cohort of over a hundred subjects, which was separate from the roughly 670-subject first cohort. Note on this clone: The specificity of this receptor is unknown. Per-base quality was not reported, and no clone a single base away is much larger than it.

The sample consisted of PBMCs. The chain uses TRBV7-7 and TRBJ1-1; the D region possibly corresponds to TRBD1 (6 bases align). The TCR sequence derives from a woman in her twenties or thirties in good health and CMV-seronegative. This receptor has the CDR3 CASSWTVNTEAFF. The DNA is TGTGCCAGCAGCTGGACAGTAAACACTGAAGCTTTCTTT.